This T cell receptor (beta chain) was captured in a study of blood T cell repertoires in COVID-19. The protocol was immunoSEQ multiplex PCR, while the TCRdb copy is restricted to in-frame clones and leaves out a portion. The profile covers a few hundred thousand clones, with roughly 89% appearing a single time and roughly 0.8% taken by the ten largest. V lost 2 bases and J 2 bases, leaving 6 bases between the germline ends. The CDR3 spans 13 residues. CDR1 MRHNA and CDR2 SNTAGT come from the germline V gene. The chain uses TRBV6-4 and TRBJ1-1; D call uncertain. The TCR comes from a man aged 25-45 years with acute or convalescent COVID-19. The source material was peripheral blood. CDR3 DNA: TGTGCCAGCAGTGACCGGGAAAACACTGAAGCTTTCTTT. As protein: CASSDRENTEAFF.